Included here is one TCR beta chain sequence, with context. The antigen remains unidentified. This entry is derived from a study of OX40 agonist ivuxolimab in advanced cancers. The wider study: Participants averaged about 60 years of age (range about 23 to 79) and were about 85% male. Prior therapy, whether anti-PD-1, anti-PD-L1 or anti-CTLA-4, was allowed, and less than 45% had some.

Regarding the study as a whole: By week 6 at 0.1 to 3.0 mg/kg, blood CD4+ and CD8+ T cells had expanded clonally. Fewer expanded clones were found on average in CD4+ than in CD8+ T cells.

The germline CDR1 and CDR2 sequences are SGHRS and YFSETQ. Trimming removed 2 bases at V and 14 bases at J, with 17 bases between. The CDR3 covers 14 residues. Sequencing was performed with immunoSEQ multiplex PCR; in TCRdb, only in-frame clones are kept and a portion is missing. The sample lists tens of thousands of clones, 85% seen once, with 2.8% in the top ten. The material sequenced was CD4+ or CD8+ T cells sorted from blood, taken in a trial of the OX40 agonist ivuxolimab. The V and J genes are TRBV5-1 and TRBJ1-6; perhaps TRBD1 as D (6 bases). The sequence came from an adult with an advanced solid tumor such as melanoma, head and neck, liver or kidney cancer. In DNA, the CDR3 is TGCGCCAGCAGCTTACTTCCCGGGGAGGGGGCCCTCCACTTT. Its translation is CASSLLPGEGALHF.